The rows below give T cell receptor beta chains drawn from one sample of a study of CD8 T cells in ankylosing spondylitis. TCRdb analysed the 5' RACE reads with MiXCR anew, one entry per CDR3 protein. The sample includes some 840,000 distinct CDR3 sequences, about 11% of them seen just once. Sequencing was carried out using blood, either unsorted or a sorted T cell fraction (not recorded which). These receptors were obtained from a male donor with ankylosing spondylitis. Both conserved end residues are part of each CDR3. Each record gives: CDR3 protein, V gene.

CDR3: CASSLWGQGFTGELFF
V: TRBV5-6

CDR3: CASSQGRTSGREETQYF
V: TRBV4-2

CDR3: CASSLERAYSEQFF
V: TRBV7-2

CDR3: CATSRGSQGLGEAFF
V: TRBV15

CDR3: CASRRKLAGGPGANVLTF
V: TRBV9

CDR3: CASSYSWGADTQYF
V: TRBV7-2

CDR3: CSVSRLNTEAFF
V: TRBV29-1

CDR3: CASSLGTSANYGYTF
V: TRBV7-3

CDR3: CASSLGSWVAFF
V: TRBV12-3/TRBV12-4

CDR3: CASSVGTSSTDTQYF
V: TRBV5-1

CDR3: CASSYQVARSTDTQYF
V: TRBV7-2

CDR3: CASSQRDRGEAFF
V: TRBV5-1

CDR3: CASSSYARGEKLFF
V: TRBV5-1

CDR3: CASRSGDTEAFF
V: TRBV6-6

CDR3: CASSLVGDRELFF
V: TRBV12-3/TRBV12-4

CDR3: CASSQGLGLAELTQYF
V: TRBV4-2

CDR3: CSAIPGLFSYEQYF
V: TRBV20-1

CDR3: CASSLGSLRGHNEQFF
V: TRBV5-6

CDR3: CASSPRTGSSYGYTF
V: TRBV27

CDR3: CASSLRSGFAYNEQFF
V: TRBV7-2

CDR3: CASSEHPDSEQYF
V: TRBV25-1

CDR3: CASSGGSWNTNYGYTF
V: TRBV12-3/TRBV12-4

CDR3: CASSTGGAYNEQFF
V: TRBV7-7

CDR3: CSARGSGQMLQTQYF
V: TRBV20-1

CDR3: CASSVGGVTGANVLTF
V: TRBV9

CDR3: CASSQYSGTLVETQYF
V: TRBV4-3

CDR3: CASSLRQVNTGELFF
V: TRBV7-9

CDR3: CSKKRDYSKSGELFF
V: TRBV29-1

CDR3: CASKWEPGYEQYF
V: TRBV5-1

CDR3: CSVGGSNSGNTIYF
V: TRBV29-1

CDR3: CASSPTGVVTYEQYF
V: TRBV5-1

CDR3: CASSFRVQETQYF
V: TRBV12-3/TRBV12-4

CDR3: CASSLRGQPQHF
V: TRBV7-2

CDR3: CASSFWVATDTQYF
V: TRBV12-3/TRBV12-4

CDR3: CASGRGGVFEQYF
V: TRBV6-1

CDR3: CSVDGGVDNEQFF
V: TRBV20-1

CDR3: CASSTGQGVRQPQHF
V: TRBV12-3/TRBV12-4